This TCR beta chain was obtained from a study of T cell clonality in common variable immunodeficiency (dated by TCRdb to the mid-2010s). General conclusions and limits of the study: The authors noted that sequencing repertoires of T cell subpopulations would be needed to clarify what caused the increased clonality in CVID. CVID subjects shared fewer TCRbeta clones with each other than healthy controls did (p < 0.0001). CVID TCRbeta sequences were reported to have fewer deletions and N-nucleotide insertions and to lack highly modified clones with 13 or more V deletions. Even though DNA input was the same, control samples had an average of around 78,000 unique sequences each, compared with roughly 32,000 in CVID samples. Patient heterogeneity within the CVID cohort put limits on correlating repertoire features with clinical complications. TCRbeta clonality was higher in CVID subjects than in healthy controls (t-test p = 0.018), and the increase was most characteristic of about a third of subjects.

CVID samples and control samples contributed equivalent amounts of genomic DNA as sequencing input. For every sample, a 60 bp segment covering the rearranged TCRbeta CDR3 region was amplified and then sequenced. The immunoSEQ assay, a bias-corrected multiplex PCR with high-throughput sequencing, was employed for TCRbeta amplification. The study's processing was this. Every unique nucleotide sequence was considered a clone and was annotated with V, D and J genes, copy number and frequency. Sequences were labeled productive if in frame, and non-productive if out of frame or containing stop codons. Clonality was calculated from Shannon's entropy as previously described. Mean CDR3 Kyte-Doolittle hydropathy was derived from the predicted amino acid sequences of productive clones. The R hclust function was used to hierarchically cluster scaled V gene usage with Manhattan distance and complete linkage. To assess clone sharing by CDR3 amino acid sequence, 12 repertoires per group were resampled over 100 rounds. The repertoires were searched for about 70 published EBV-specific TCRbeta sequences and 245 published CMV-specific TCRbeta sequences. After a couple of CVID samples that produced fewer than 10,000 sequences were dropped from the analysis, around 41 CVID repertoires remained. TCRdb mirrors the immuneACCESS table, restricted to in-frame sequences. Some clones are absent from its copies; in checked studies, under half trace to an unresolved V gene, and the reason for the others is unknown. That table gives V, J and clone size, and the DNA gave D and trimming. This sample shows some 26,000 clones, and none of them turns up only once. In total, the top ten clones hold approximately 4% of the sample.

Points on this clone: There is no known antigen for this receptor. The read falls 3 residues short of the CDR3 end, and the missing part is taken from the germline J gene.

Standard criteria were used to diagnose CVID, namely serum IgG, IgA and/or IgM reduced below the normal range together with specific antibody deficiency. The CVID group comprised some 44 subjects, approximately 15 female and roughly 30 male, aged roughly 9 to 65 years with a mean age of roughly 38. Most CVID patients and most healthy controls were of Caucasian heritage. At the time of study participation, every CVID subject had been on replacement immunoglobulin therapy for one year or longer. When blood was collected, none of the CVID subjects were ill or on immunomodulatory or immunosuppressive medication. Heparinized peripheral whole blood samples of about 4.5 to 9 ml were obtained from each donor. Genomic DNA from adults with common variable immune deficiency (CVID) and from healthy adult controls was the source for sequencing TCRbeta CDR3 repertoires. Diluted blood was density-centrifuged over Hypaque 1077 or Ficoll-Paque to isolate peripheral blood mononuclear cells. Genomic DNA was extracted from unsorted mononuclear cells by Qiagen column purification or by a centrifugation-based method.

For CDR1 and CDR2, the germline V gene lists KGHSH and LQKENI. From its cysteine to its phenylalanine, the CDR3 spans 17 amino acids. The 42 bases shown cover part of the CDR3, and their frame starts at base 1. V is pared back by 1 base and J by 1 base, with 16 bases lying between the germline termini. This TCR was sampled from a human donor with common variable immunodeficiency. The sequencing sample was made of peripheral blood mononuclear cells. The sequence joins TRBV18 to TRBJ1-1; TRBD1 could be the D gene, as 5 bases match. The covered CDR3 bases are TGTGCCAGCTCACCACAAGCAGTGTCGAGGGGGAACACTGAA. This codes for CASSPQAVSRGNTE. The full CDR3 sequence reads CASSPQAVSRGNTEAFF. The full variable domain, completed from the reference TRBV18 and TRBJ1-1 proteins outside the CDR3, reads NAGVMQNPRHLVRRRGQEARLRCSPMKGHSHVYWYRQLPEEGLKFMVYLQKENIIDESGMPKERFSAEFPKEGPSILRIQQVVRGDSAAYFCASSPQAVSRGNTEAFFGQGTRLTVV.